The entry below describes one T cell receptor (beta chain). The target antigen is unknown. Germline V gene lookup returns CDR1 LNHDA and CDR2 SQIVND (reference sequence). Trimming pared 1 base from V and 4 bases from J, leaving 11 bases between. The CDR3 is made up of 15 amino acids. The data were obtained in a study of cytomegalovirus exposure and HLA in healthy donors. At the time of sampling, donors were nominally healthy, though unrecorded immune exposures were likely. PCR was performed using 60 Vbeta and 13 Jbeta primers. The protocol was immunoSEQ multiplex PCR, while the TCRdb copy is restricted to in-frame clones and leaves out a portion. Of 98,000 or so clones listed, approximately 80% are singletons. Study results and limitations: There was a cluster of highly shared sequence variants that was likely a sequencing artifact. High sensitivity and specificity were reportedly achieved when the classifier diagnosed cytomegalovirus status. After further analysis at a later stage, 16,951 TCR beta sequences were associated with HLA alleles at 0.05 false discovery rate.

The sequencing sample was made of PBMCs. V usage is TRBV19 and J usage is TRBJ1-5; D might be TRBD1 (5 bases). The TCR comes from a woman aged 18-35 years in good health and CMV-seropositive. The CDR3 here is CASSIAAGMNQPQHF. The CDR3 region has the DNA TGTGCCAGTAGTATAGCGGCAGGGATGAATCAGCCCCAGCATTTT.